This TCR beta chain was identified in a study of cytomegalovirus exposure and HLA in healthy donors. Study summary: Earlier results showed 117 million unique TCR beta sequences derived from roughly 180 million T cells. The Caucasian-associated ancestry cluster held 65% to 85% of a few hundred genotyped donors. Notes on the study in general: Most TCR beta V segments were productive about 87% or about 30% of the time in an earlier analysis.

The study sampled nominally healthy donors, though unrecorded immune exposures were likely. Losses at the gene ends were 8 bases for V and 1 base for J; bases not matched to a gene: 3. This CDR3 comprises 13 residues. CDR1 and CDR2 (germline): SNHLY, FYNNEI. PCR amplification relied on 60 Vbeta primers (plus 13 Jbeta primers). Only in-frame clones appear in the TCRdb table, and some are missing; sequencing was by immunoSEQ multiplex PCR. Of roughly 130,000 clones in the sample, approximately 66% were seen once. This clone was recorded a few times. Its specificity is not known. The sequence was obtained from a woman aged 40 to 50 in good health and CMV-seropositive. The chain employs TRBV2 and TRBJ1-1, with 8 bases matching TRBD1. The sequenced sample was PBMCs. Here the CDR3 DNA reads TGTGCCAGCGTCGGGACAGGGAACACTGAAGCTTTCTTT. Encoded protein: CASVGTGNTEAFF.